The rows below give T cell receptor beta chains drawn from one sample of a study of T cells in Graves' hyperthyroidism and ophthalmopathy. MiXCR was run by TCRdb on the multiplex PCR reads, yielding one entry per CDR3 protein. The sample lists about 640,000 distinct CDR3 sequences, around 21% seen once, with 30% to 40% in the top ten. Sequencing was done on a sample of blood. The receptors originated from a man aged 25 to 40 with Graves' ophthalmopathy. The CDR3 runs from the conserved cysteine through the conserved F or W. D genes are given only for firm matches. Clone size is not always given. Where it is, it says once, few, many or a class for expanded clones.

J | size | D | V | CDR3 | DNA
TRBJ2-1 | few | . | TRBV7-9 | CASSSPRFPYNEQFF | TGTGCCAGCAGCTCTCCTAGGTTTCCCTACAATGAGCAGTTCTTC
TRBJ2-1 | . | . | TRBV19 | CASSPFMGGPYNEQFF | TGTGCCAGTAGTCCCTTTATGGGCGGGCCCTACAATGAGCAGTTCTTC
TRBJ1-5 | few | . | TRBV18 | CASSPPGDPGPQHF | TGTGCCAGCTCACCACCGGGGGACCCGGGGCCCCAGCATTTT
TRBJ2-2 | . | TRBD1 | TRBV7-3 | CASSNGDRTGELFF | TGTGCCAGCAGCAATGGGGACAGGACCGGGGAGCTGTTTTTT
TRBJ1-1 | few | . | TRBV6-1 | CASRRAGALGEAFF | TGTGCCAGCCGCCGGGCCGGGGCTTTGGGTGAAGCTTTCTTT
TRBJ2-3 | few | . | TRBV5-5 | CASSFEGGGPTDTQYF | TGTGCCAGCTCGTTTGAGGGGGGAGGGCCCACAGATACGCAGTATTTT
TRBJ2-3 | . | . | TRBV5-4 | CASSPVGGSGTDTQYF | TGTGCCAGCAGCCCGGTTGGGGGCTCGGGCACAGATACGCAGTATTTT
TRBJ2-3 | many | . | TRBV7-9 | CASSLVGTSTDTQYF | TGTGCCAGCAGCTTAGTAGGGACCTCCACAGATACGCAGTATTTT
TRBJ1-5 | . | . | TRBV12-3/TRBV12-4 | CASSLATGTNQPQHF | TGTGCCAGCAGTTTAGCTACAGGGACCAATCAGCCCCAGCATTTT
TRBJ1-1 | many | . | TRBV5-1 | CASSDTGPANTEAFF | TGCGCCAGCAGCGACACAGGGCCCGCGAACACTGAAGCTTTCTTT
TRBJ2-3 | many | . | TRBV18 | CASSASGDTQYF | TGTGCCAGCTCAGCCAGCGGGGATACGCAGTATTTT
TRBJ2-3 | . | TRBD2 | TRBV7-2 | CASSSGLAAATDTQYF | TGTGCCAGCAGCTCCGGACTAGCGGCCGCCACAGATACGCAGTATTTT
TRBJ2-1 | few | TRBD2 | TRBV28 | CASSSAGVTGEQFF | TGTGCCAGCAGTTCGGCGGGGGTGACGGGTGAGCAGTTCTTC
TRBJ2-5 | . | . | TRBV4-1 | CASSQRPQETQYF | TGCGCCAGCAGCCAACGGCCTCAGGAGACCCAGTACTTC
TRBJ1-5 | . | . | TRBV27 | CASGLQTGRGNQPQHF | TGTGCCAGCGGCCTCCAGACAGGACGGGGCAATCAGCCCCAGCATTTT
TRBJ2-6 | once | . | TRBV9 | CASSEGNSGANVLTF | TGTGCCAGCAGCGAGGGGAACTCTGGGGCCAACGTCCTGACTTTC
TRBJ2-5 | . | . | TRBV5-1 | CASSFGPRGQETQYF | TGCGCCAGCAGCTTCGGCCCACGGGGACAAGAGACCCAGTACTTC
TRBJ1-1 | many | TRBD1 | TRBV6-2/TRBV6-3 | CASRDDRVSEAFF | TGTGCCAGCAGGGATGACAGGGTGTCTGAAGCTTTCTTT
TRBJ2-7 | few | TRBD1 | TRBV5-1 | CASIYDRGSYEQYF | TGCGCCAGCATATATGACAGGGGGAGCTACGAGCAGTACTTC
TRBJ2-5 | few | . | TRBV12-3/TRBV12-4 | CASSLARGPQETQYF | TGTGCCAGCAGTTTGGCTCGAGGGCCCCAAGAGACCCAGTACTTC
TRBJ2-2 | . | TRBD2 | TRBV28 | CASSLGGLAGGPNTGELFF | TGTGCCAGCAGTCTGGGGGGACTAGCGGGAGGGCCGAACACCGGGGAGCTGTTTTTT
TRBJ1-3 | . | TRBD1 | TRBV11-2 | CASSLDRGQGALSGNTIYF | TGTGCCAGCAGCTTAGATCGAGGACAGGGAGCGCTCTCTGGAAACACCATATATTTT
TRBJ2-5 | few | . | TRBV20-1 | CSARDLIGRQETQYF | TGCAGTGCTAGAGATCTAATAGGCAGGCAAGAGACCCAGTACTTC
TRBJ2-2 | many | . | TRBV28 | CASSPARADSNTGELFF | TGTGCCAGCAGTCCCGCCCGGGCAGACTCGAACACCGGGGAGCTGTTTTTT
TRBJ1-6 | . | TRBD1 | TRBV28 | CASRTGQGNDSPLHF | TGTGCCAGCAGGACGGGACAGGGAAACGATTCACCCCTCCACTTT
TRBJ1-4 | . | . | TRBV14 | CANRGESSSNEKLFF | TGTGCCAATAGGGGCGAAAGCTCTTCAAATGAAAAACTGTTTTTT
TRBJ1-5 | . | . | TRBV7-2 | CASSGRPGPQPQHF | TGTGCCAGCAGCGGACGTCCCGGGCCTCAGCCCCAGCATTTT